This T cell receptor beta chain was sequenced in a study of blood T cells in healthy people across ages. Findings of the study overall: Age advanced and TCR beta diversity per million T cells fell, roughly linearly.

This clonotype was counted many times. Its target is not known. V was clipped by 7 bases and J by 6 bases; unmatched bases: 3. Germline CDR1 reads SQVTM; CDR2 reads ANQGSEA. The CDR3 sequence is 11 residues long. It was with a sample-barcoded 5' primer and a J-beta primer mix that a second PCR of roughly 7 to 12 cycles was run. TCRdb itself ran the 5' RACE reads through MiXCR, one entry per CDR3 protein. Of 630,000 or so distinct CDR3 sequences in the sample, about 30% are singletons; the top ten hold over 15%. In each sample, at least 6.5 million PBMCs were isolated. Extraction yielded at least 5 micrograms of total RNA per sample.

The V call is TRBV29-1, the J call TRBJ1-1, with TRBD1 identical over 9 bases. Sequencing used blood. The sequence came from a woman of 80 years or more in good health. The CDR3, as DNA: TGCAGCGGTGACAGGGGGGCTGAAGCTTTCTTT. Translation gives CSGDRGAEAFF.